A selection of T cell receptor beta chains follows, all from one sample in a study of OX40 agonist ivuxolimab in advanced cancers. The repertoire was sequenced with immunoSEQ multiplex PCR; TCRdb's copy has only in-frame clones and lacks some. Here the sample spans under 70,000 clones, roughly 88% being singletons. This specimen was CD4+ or CD8+ T cells sorted from blood, taken in a trial of the OX40 agonist ivuxolimab. The receptors come from an adult with an advanced solid tumor such as melanoma, head and neck, liver or kidney cancer. CDR3s include the opening cysteine and the closing phenylalanine or tryptophan. The D gene is left open where the match is weak. Some rows mark clone size as missing; the rest say once, few, many or name a class of expanded clone.

>TRBV5-8|.|.|TRBJ2-7
CASSLDGGGGYEQYF
TGTGCCAGCAGCTTGGATGGAGGGGGAGGGTACGAGCAGTACTTC
>TRBV18|.|TRBD1|TRBJ2-1
CASSVGQGNNEQFF
TGTGCCAGCTCGGTGGGACAGGGTAACAATGAGCAGTTCTTC
>TRBV2|.|TRBD2|TRBJ2-5
CASSNLLAGGETQYF
TGTGCCAGCAGTAACTTACTAGCGGGAGGGGAGACCCAGTACTTC
>TRBV18|.|.|TRBJ1-2
CASSPEGYGYTF
TGTGCCAGCTCCCCCGAGGGGTATGGCTACACCTTC
>TRBV18|.|.|TRBJ1-1
CASSPSQGNTEAFF
TGTGCCAGCTCACCTTCGCAGGGTAACACTGAAGCTTTCTTT
>TRBV27|few|TRBD1|TRBJ1-1
CASNRGQGIMNTEAFF
TGTGCCAGCAACCGCGGACAGGGGATCATGAACACTGAAGCTTTCTTT
>TRBV5-6|.|.|TRBJ1-2
CASSLSGNYGYTF
TGTGCCAGCAGCTTGTCCGGGAACTATGGCTACACCTTC
>TRBV6-5|.|.|TRBJ1-5
CASSYSSLQPQHF
TGTGCCAGCAGTTACTCGAGTCTTCAGCCCCAGCATTTT
>TRBV4-2|.|TRBD2|TRBJ2-7
CASSQDPIAGGLYEQYF
TGTGCCAGCAGCCAAGATCCTATAGCGGGAGGGTTATACGAGCAGTACTTC
>TRBV27|.|TRBD1|TRBJ2-3
CASSPGQGAPGTDTQYF
TGTGCCAGCAGTCCGGGACAGGGGGCGCCTGGCACAGATACGCAGTATTTT
>TRBV4-2|.|.|TRBJ2-2
CASSLGNTNTGELFF
TGTGCCAGCAGCTTGGGGAACACGAACACCGGGGAGCTGTTTTTT
>TRBV6-1|.|.|TRBJ2-7
CASSTERSYEQYF
TGTGCCAGCTCAACAGAACGGAGTTACGAGCAGTACTTC
>TRBV2|.|TRBD1|TRBJ2-3
CASSEVNRGPDTQYF
TGTGCCAGCAGTGAGGTTAACAGGGGGCCAGATACGCAGTATTTT
>TRBV19|.|TRBD1|TRBJ1-1
CASSRTGLMNTEAFF
TGTGCCAGTAGTCGGACAGGCTTGATGAACACTGAAGCTTTCTTT
>TRBV11-3|.|TRBD2|TRBJ2-3
CASSLGRGLAGGTDTQYF
TGTGCCAGCAGCTTAGGACGGGGGCTAGCGGGAGGCACAGATACGCAGTATTTT
>TRBV10-2|.|.|TRBJ2-7
CASTAGWTYEQYF
TGCGCCAGCACGGCGGGCTGGACCTACGAGCAGTACTTC
>TRBV10-2|.|.|TRBJ1-5
CASSLSQSNQPQHF
TGCGCCAGCAGTCTCAGCCAGAGCAATCAGCCCCAGCATTTT
>TRBV7-8|few|.|TRBJ2-7
CASSIGLRWAEQYF
TGTGCCAGCAGCATAGGTCTAAGGTGGGCCGAGCAGTACTTC
>TRBV10-1|.|.|TRBJ1-4
CASSGGPNEKLFF
TGCGCCAGCAGTGGAGGGCCTAATGAAAAACTGTTTTTT
>TRBV7-2|.|.|TRBJ2-1
CASSQYSAREQFF
TGTGCCAGCAGCCAATACTCGGCCCGGGAGCAGTTCTTC
>TRBV6-5|.|TRBD1|TRBJ1-3
CASSLSGTGGGNTIYF
TGTGCCAGCAGTTTATCCGGGACAGGGGGAGGAAACACCATATATTTT
>TRBV6-6|.|TRBD1|TRBJ1-4
CASNRQGVGEKLFF
TGTGCCAGCAATCGACAGGGGGTAGGGGAAAAACTGTTTTTT
>TRBV7-3|.|.|TRBJ2-2
CASSPGRTSTGELFF
TGTGCCAGCAGCCCCGGGCGCACGAGCACCGGGGAGCTGTTTTTT
>TRBV6-1|.|TRBD2|TRBJ2-7
CASQGTSGNYEQYF
TGTGCCAGCCAAGGGACTAGCGGGAACTACGAGCAGTACTTC
>TRBV30|.|.|TRBJ2-5
CAWSVIEGGETQYF
TGTGCCTGGAGTGTAATCGAGGGAGGAGAGACCCAGTACTTC
>TRBV5-1|.|TRBD2|TRBJ2-3
CASSLGGSGDTQYF
TGCGCCAGCAGCTTGGGCGGGAGCGGTGATACGCAGTATTTT
>TRBV5-1|.|.|TRBJ2-3
CASSPGSRGTDTQYF
TGCGCCAGCAGCCCGGGGAGCAGGGGCACAGATACGCAGTATTTT
>TRBV7-2|.|TRBD1|TRBJ2-5
CASSLSGQGSETQYF
TGTGCCAGCAGCTTATCAGGACAGGGGTCGGAGACCCAGTACTTC
>TRBV6-1|few|.|TRBJ1-2
CASSGTLGTRYGYTF
TGTGCCAGCAGTGGAACGCTCGGGACACGTTATGGCTACACCTTC
>TRBV28|once|TRBD2|TRBJ2-3
CASSEVWTSGRTDTQYF
TGTGCCAGCAGCGAGGTGTGGACTAGCGGGAGAACAGATACGCAGTATTTT
>TRBV7-3|.|.|TRBJ1-1
CASSSNPGNTEAFF
TGTGCCAGCAGCTCCAATCCAGGGAACACTGAAGCTTTCTTT
>TRBV18|.|.|TRBJ2-3
CASSPPVLDTQYF
TGTGCCAGCTCACCACCGGTTCTAGATACGCAGTATTTT
>TRBV9|.|.|TRBJ1-1
CASSARMNTEAFF
TGTGCCAGCAGCGCCAGGATGAACACTGAAGCTTTCTTT
>TRBV2|.|.|TRBJ1-2
CASSVFGRDNYGYTF
TGTGCCAGCAGTGTTTTCGGCAGGGATAACTATGGCTACACCTTC
>TRBV20-1|few|.|TRBJ1-1
CSARGGGEAFF
TGCAGTGCAAGGGGCGGTGGTGAAGCTTTCTTT
>TRBV2|.|TRBD2|TRBJ2-3
CASSRGLAGVKGDTQYF
TGTGCCAGCAGCAGAGGACTAGCGGGAGTAAAGGGAGATACGCAGTATTTT
>TRBV6-5|.|.|TRBJ2-7
CASRNNEGTYEQYF
TGTGCCAGCAGGAATAATGAGGGAACCTACGAGCAGTACTTC
>TRBV7-6|.|.|TRBJ2-3
CASSLVGGGNPTDTQYF
TGTGCCAGCAGCTTAGTAGGGGGAGGTAATCCCACAGATACGCAGTATTTT
>TRBV5-6|once|.|TRBJ2-5
CASSSSGFQETQYF
TGTGCCAGCAGCTCTTCGGGGTTCCAAGAGACCCAGTACTTC
>TRBV25-1|.|.|TRBJ1-1
CASGGRGNTEAFF
TGTGCCAGTGGGGGCAGGGGGAACACTGAAGCTTTCTTT
>TRBV30|.|TRBD2|TRBJ2-5
CAWMAAGGPETQYF
TGTGCCTGGATGGCAGCGGGAGGGCCAGAGACCCAGTACTTC
>TRBV28|.|TRBD1|TRBJ1-6
CASRRGDRDNSPLHF
TGTGCCAGCAGGAGGGGGGACAGGGATAATTCACCCCTCCACTTT
>TRBV18|.|TRBD1|TRBJ1-1
CASSPYTGVTEAFF
TGTGCCAGCTCACCATACACAGGGGTCACTGAAGCTTTCTTT
>TRBV5-1|once|TRBD1|TRBJ2-7
CASSWDRGYEQYF
TGCGCCAGCAGCTGGGACAGGGGCTACGAGCAGTACTTC
>TRBV2|.|.|TRBJ2-6
CASSPGQSSGANVLTF
TGTGCCAGCAGCCCCGGACAGAGCTCTGGGGCCAACGTCCTGACTTTC
>TRBV19|once|TRBD1|TRBJ1-2
CASSILQDRGIYGYTF
TGTGCCAGTAGTATCCTCCAAGACAGGGGAATCTATGGCTACACCTTC
>TRBV18|.|.|TRBJ1-1
CASSQGVNTEAFF
TGTGCCAGCTCACAGGGAGTTAACACTGAAGCTTTCTTT
>TRBV19|.|.|TRBJ1-3
CASRQTAFSGNTIYF
TGTGCCAGTAGACAAACCGCATTCTCTGGAAACACCATATATTTT
>TRBV5-1|.|.|TRBJ1-4
CASSSGPITTNEKLFF
TGCGCCAGCAGCTCGGGACCGATAACAACTAATGAAAAACTGTTTTTT
>TRBV27|.|.|TRBJ2-3
CASSLSPKGNTQYF
TGTGCCAGCAGTTTAAGTCCGAAGGGGAATACGCAGTATTTT
>TRBV18|once|.|TRBJ2-3
CASSPPGQGGTDTQYF
TGTGCCAGCTCACCACCGGGGCAGGGTGGCACAGATACGCAGTATTTT
>TRBV11-2|.|.|TRBJ2-3
CASSFPATGGGSTDTQYF
TGTGCCAGCAGCTTCCCCGCGACAGGTGGCGGTAGCACAGATACGCAGTATTTT
>TRBV12-2|.|.|TRBJ2-7
CASRLDTIDEQYF
TGTGCAAGTCGCTTAGATACTATTGACGAGCAGTACTTC